Sequencing of this TCR beta chain was carried out in a study of blood T cell repertoires in COVID-19. Looking at the study overall: The United States, Italy and Spain supplied acute and convalescent COVID-19 samples. PBMCs, B-cell-depleted T cells, or T cells were the source of the cDNA or gDNA that made up the material.

The authors' processing: Reference gene primer amplification gave estimated nucleated cell counts. The assay was immunoSEQ multiplex PCR, and TCRdb's table has in-frame clones only and misses some. V, J and clone size reflect that table, while D and trimming were determined from the DNA. The sample contains roughly 100,000 clones, approximately 88% of which appear only once. The germline gives CDR1 SGHRS, CDR2 YFSETQ. This CDR3 comprises 18 residues. V lost 1 base, J lost 3 bases, and 10 bases stayed unmatched. The chain joins TRBV5-1 to TRBJ2-1; 10 positions agree with TRBD2. This clonotype was sampled from a man in his sixties with acute or convalescent COVID-19. Sequenced input: peripheral blood. CDR3 nucleotide sequence: TGCGCCAGCAGCTTGTATCGGACTAGCGGAGCATACTACAATGAGCAGTTCTTC. It codes for CASSLYRTSGAYYNEQFF.